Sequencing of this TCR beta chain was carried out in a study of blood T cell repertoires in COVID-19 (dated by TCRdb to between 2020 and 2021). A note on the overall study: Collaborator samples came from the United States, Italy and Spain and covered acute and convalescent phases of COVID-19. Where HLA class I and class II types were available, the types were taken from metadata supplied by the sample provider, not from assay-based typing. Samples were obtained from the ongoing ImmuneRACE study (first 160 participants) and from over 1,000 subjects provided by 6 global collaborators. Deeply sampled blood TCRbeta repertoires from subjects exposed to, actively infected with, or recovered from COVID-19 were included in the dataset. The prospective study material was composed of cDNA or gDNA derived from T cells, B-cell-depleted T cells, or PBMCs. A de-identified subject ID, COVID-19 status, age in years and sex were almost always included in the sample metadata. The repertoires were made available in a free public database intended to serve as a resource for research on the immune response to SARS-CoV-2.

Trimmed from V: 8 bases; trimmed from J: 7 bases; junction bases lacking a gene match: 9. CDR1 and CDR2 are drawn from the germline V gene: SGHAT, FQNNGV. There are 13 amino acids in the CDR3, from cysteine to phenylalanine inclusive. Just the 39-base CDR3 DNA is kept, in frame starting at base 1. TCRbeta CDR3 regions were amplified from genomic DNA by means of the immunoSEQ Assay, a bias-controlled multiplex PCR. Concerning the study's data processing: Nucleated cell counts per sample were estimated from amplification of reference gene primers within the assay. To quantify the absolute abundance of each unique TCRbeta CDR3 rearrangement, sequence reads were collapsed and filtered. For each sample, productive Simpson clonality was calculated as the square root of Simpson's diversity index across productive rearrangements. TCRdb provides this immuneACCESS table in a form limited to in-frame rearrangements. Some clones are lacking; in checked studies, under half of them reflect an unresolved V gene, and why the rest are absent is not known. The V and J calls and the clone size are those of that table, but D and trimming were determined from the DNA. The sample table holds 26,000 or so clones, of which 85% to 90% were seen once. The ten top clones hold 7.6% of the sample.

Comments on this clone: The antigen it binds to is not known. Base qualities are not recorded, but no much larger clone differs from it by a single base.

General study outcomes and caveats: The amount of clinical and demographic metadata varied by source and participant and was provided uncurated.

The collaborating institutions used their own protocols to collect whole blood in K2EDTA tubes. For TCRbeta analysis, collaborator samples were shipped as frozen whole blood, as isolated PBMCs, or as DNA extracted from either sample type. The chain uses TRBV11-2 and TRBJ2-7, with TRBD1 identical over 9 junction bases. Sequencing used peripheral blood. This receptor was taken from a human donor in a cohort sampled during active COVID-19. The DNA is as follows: TGTGCCAGCGGAGGACAGGGGTTAGGGGAGCAGTACTTC. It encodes CASGGQGLGEQYF.